This TCR beta chain was captured in a study of beta chain features in type 1 diabetes. Study-wide findings and caveats: A moderate, significant TCRB CDR3 shortening appeared in type 1 diabetes across four CD4+ subsets.

Purities over 98% were achieved in all sorted populations. Investigators reverse transcribed all isolated RNA, so they sequenced expressed TCRB transcripts. Generated by immunoSEQ multiplex PCR, the TCRdb table keeps only in-frame clones and is missing some. The data hold about 260,000 clones, with roughly 21% observed a single time. On this clone: Its antigen is unknown.

The CDR3 has 16 amino acids. The V segment lost 1 base and the J segment 3 bases; nucleotides outside the gene matches: 4. CDR1 MNHEY and CDR2 SVGAGI come from the germline V gene. The receptor's source is a woman between 40 and 55 years old with type 1 diabetes. The chain combines TRBV6-5 with TRBJ1-3; 9 bases fit TRBD1. The sample consisted of naive CD4+ T cells from blood. CDR3 DNA sequence: TGTGCCAGCAGTTACTGGGGACAGGGAGATGGAAACACCATATATTTT. This sequence encodes CASSYWGQGDGNTIYF.